Each of the 9 T cell receptor beta chains below was sequenced from the same sample in a study of neoadjuvant anti-PD-1 for oral cavity cancer. Libraries were prepared by immunoSEQ multiplex PCR; TCRdb keeps only in-frame clonotypes and omits some of them. The sample lists about 6,900 clones; 74% were seen once. Sequences were derived from PBMCs, sampled before nivolumab (anti-PD-1) treatment. The receptors here all came from a person aged 40 to 85 with oral cavity squamous cell carcinoma.

This chain joins TRBV27 and TRBJ1-4; D might be TRBD1 (5 bases). Trimming took 4 bases from V and 4 from J, leaving 10 bases between them. The CDR3 sequence is 14 residues long. Germline V gene sequence: CDR1 MNHEY, CDR2 SMNVEV (reference sequence). The CDR3 sequence: CASSWGGINEKLFF. The CDR3 DNA is TGTGCCAGCAGTTGGGGGGGGATTAATGAAAAACTGTTTTTT.

This chain connects TRBV5-5 to TRBJ2-1, with D possibly TRBD2 on 5 matching bases. V lost 4 bases to trimming and J lost 0 bases, with 14 bases between them. Germline V gives CDR1 SGHKS, CDR2 YYEKEE (reference sequence). This CDR3 contains 16 residues. The CDR3: CASSTNGVSSYNEQFF. The CDR3, as DNA: TGTGCCAGCAGCACAAACGGGGTGAGCTCCTACAATGAGCAGTTCTTC.

The rearrangement joins TRBV7-3 to TRBJ2-2; unclear D gene. This CDR3 region has 16 residues. Germline CDR1 reads SGHTA; CDR2 reads FQGTGA. V dropped 0 bases and J dropped 0 bases, with 8 bases sitting between them. The CDR3 spells CASSLTGPANTGELFF. CDR3 nucleotides: TGTGCCAGCAGCTTAACGGGTCCGGCGAACACCGGGGAGCTGTTTTTT.

This chain's CDR3 is CAISTGTSGQETQYF. Written as DNA, the CDR3 is TGTGCCATCAGCACCGGGACTAGCGGCCAAGAGACCCAGTACTTC. V usage is TRBV10-3 and J usage is TRBJ2-5; 11 nucleotides agree with TRBD2. This CDR3 has 15 amino acids. V shed 6 bases, J shed 1 base, and the junction held 4 bases outside the gene matches. Per germline, CDR1 ENHRY and CDR2 SYGVKD.

The chain employs TRBV6-6 and TRBJ1-5; possible D gene TRBD1, 6 bases. Looked up from germline, CDR1 is MNHNY and CDR2 is SVGAGI (reference sequence). The CDR3 totals 14 residues. V was clipped by 6 bases and J by 5 bases, with 14 bases between them. CDR3 DNA sequence: TGTGCCAGCAGCGAAACAGGGTGGGATCAGCCCCAGCATTTT. This sequence encodes CASSETGWDQPQHF.

The chain joins TRBV27 to TRBJ2-3, with 9 nucleotides matching TRBD1. V was pared by 7 bases and J by 6 bases, with 2 bases of the junction left unmatched. There are 12 residues in the CDR3. Germline CDR1 reads MNHEY; CDR2 reads SMNVEV (reference sequence). The CDR3 loop reads CASIDRGDTQYF. DNA of the CDR3: TGTGCCAGCATTGACAGGGGGGATACGCAGTATTTT.

V and J are TRBV11-2 and TRBJ1-1; D unclear. The V gene's germline CDR1 is SGHAT and CDR2 FQNNGV. The CDR3 is 16 residues long. V was clipped by 1 base and J by 1 base, with 13 bases between them. CDR3 sequence (DNA): TGTGCCAGCAGCTTAGGAAGCCCGGGGAAGAACACTGAAGCTTTCTTT. Residues: CASSLGSPGKNTEAFF.

The chain joins TRBV19 to TRBJ2-1; D might be TRBD1 (6 bases). V was pared by 6 bases and J by 7 bases, with 13 bases between. From germline, CDR1 is LNHDA and CDR2 SQIVND (reference sequence). This CDR3 is built from 13 residues. The CDR3 DNA follows: TGTGCCAGTAGCCTATTAACAGGGAATGAGCAGTTCTTC. This codes for CASSLLTGNEQFF.

The chain recombines TRBV11-3 with TRBJ2-1; D gene ambiguous. The V end lost 1 base, the J end lost 4 bases, and 11 bases lay between the germline ends. The CDR3 extends over 15 amino acids. Germline V lookup: CDR1 SGHNT, CDR2 YENEEA. CDR3 coding DNA: TGTGCCAGCAGCTTAGCAGAAGGACGGTACAATGAGCAGTTCTTC. This sequence encodes CASSLAEGRYNEQFF.